These 17 T cell receptor beta chains originate from one sample sequenced in a study of technical replicates of blood from a few donors. Libraries were prepared by immunoSEQ multiplex PCR; TCRdb keeps only in-frame clonotypes and omits some of them. The table shows tens of thousands of clones, with around 89% occurring only once. The sample consisted of T cells isolated from PBMCs. The origin of the receptors is a human donor in good health.

The chain joins TRBV4-3 to TRBJ2-7, with 9 bases identical to TRBD1. The CDR3 has 14 residues. V was clipped by 4 bases and J by 7 bases; unmatched bases: 8. The V gene's germline CDR1 is LGHNA and CDR2 YSLEER. CDR3 in amino acids: CASSPRDRAGEQYF. The CDR3 DNA follows: TGCGCCAGCAGCCCACGGGACAGGGCTGGAGAGCAGTACTTC.

The V and J genes are TRBV9 and TRBJ2-1; 7 positions agree with TRBD2. This CDR3 comprises 15 residues. V was clipped by 3 bases and J by 6 bases; unmatched bases: 9. From germline, CDR1 is SGDLS and CDR2 YYNGEE. For the CDR3, the DNA is TGTGCCAGCAGCGGCGGAACTAGCGCACCCAATGAGCAGTTCTTC. Its translation: CASSGGTSAPNEQFF.

The genes are TRBV29-1 and TRBJ1-1; 10 bases are a match to TRBD1. The CDR3 length is 14 residues. The ends lost 4 bases at V and 5 bases at J; junction bases unmatched: 7. In germline, CDR1 is SQVTM, CDR2 ANQGSEA. The CDR3 region has the DNA TGCAGCGTTGGGCTGACAGGGGGCCGAACTGAAGCTTTCTTT. This translates into CSVGLTGGRTEAFF.

The chain uses TRBV12-1 and TRBJ2-1; the table's D call, TRBD2, has no DNA check behind it. TRBV12-1 is listed as a pseudogene. CDR3 length: 16 amino acids. Here the CDR3 reads CASSSRVRLAYNEQFF. The CDR3 DNA sequence: TGTGCCAGCAGCTCCCGAGTAAGACTAGCCTACAATGAGCAGTTCTTC.

J is TRBJ2-5 and V is TRBV2, with D maybe TRBD1 (5 bases). CDR3 size: 12 residues. V lost 7 bases to trimming and J lost 5 bases, with 11 bases between them. Germline V gene lookup returns CDR1 SNHLY and CDR2 FYNNEI. CDR3 protein: CASTAKGETQYF. In DNA form, the CDR3 reads TGTGCCAGCACCGCAAAGGGGGAGACCCAGTACTTC.

V is TRBV5-6 and J is TRBJ2-7; 7 bases are shared with TRBD2. Unmatched junction bases numbered 10, after V lost 0 bases and J lost 4 bases. Germline CDR1 reads SGHDT; CDR2 reads YYEEEE. CDR3 length equals 16 residues. CDR3 sequence: CASSLALNLADYEQYF. The CDR3 nucleotides read TGTGCCAGCAGCTTGGCCCTCAACCTAGCGGATTACGAGCAGTACTTC.

This chain joins TRBV10-3 and TRBJ2-2; possible D gene TRBD1, 5 bases. The ends were cut back, 2 bases at V and 3 bases at J, with 10 bases in the middle. The CDR3 length is 15 residues. Germline-derived CDR1 and CDR2 are ENHRY and SYGVKD. As DNA, the CDR3 is TGTGCCATCAGTGAGGTAGGGGCGGACACCGGGGAGCTGTTTTTT. This encodes CAISEVGADTGELFF.

The CDR3 here is CSVGSYGYTF. The CDR3 DNA reads as TGCAGTGTGGGCAGCTATGGCTACACCTTC. This chain joins TRBV20-1 and TRBJ1-2, with no clear D. This CDR3 has 10 amino acids. V dropped 7 bases and J dropped 4 bases, with 7 bases sitting between them. The germline CDR1 and CDR2 sequences are DFQATT and SNEGSKA (reference sequence).

This chain links TRBV2 with TRBJ2-3; 8 positions match TRBD1. Losses at the gene ends were 4 bases for V and 6 bases for J; bases not matched to a gene: 6. This CDR3 is built from 14 residues. CDR1 is SNHLY, CDR2 FYNNEI, per germline. The CDR3 protein is CASSGGTGQDTQYF. CDR3 nucleotides: TGTGCCAGCAGTGGGGGGACAGGTCAGGATACGCAGTATTTT.

This clone was found once. The chain has TRBV2 and TRBJ1-5, with D uncertain. Looked up from germline, CDR1 is SNHLY and CDR2 is FYNNEI. The V gene lost 0 bases and the J gene lost 3 bases, with 15 bases spanning the gap. The CDR3 has 17 residues. CDR3 nucleotide sequence: TGTGCCAGCAGTGAAGCGCTTCGAGGAGGAGCCAATCAGCCCCAGCATTTT. This encodes CASSEALRGGANQPQHF.

This chain connects TRBV5-6 to TRBJ2-7; 9 nucleotides align to TRBD2. The CDR3 sequence is 18 residues long. Germline CDR1 SGHDT, CDR2 YYEEEE. V shed 3 bases, J shed 7 bases, and the junction held 20 bases outside the gene matches. The CDR3 nucleotides are TGTGCCAGCAGCTCCGGGACATACGTAGGCGGGAGGGGGTTTGAGCAGTACTTC. Protein: CASSSGTYVGGRGFEQYF.

The chain is built from TRBV9 and TRBJ1-4; possible D gene TRBD1, 5 bases. Germline V CDR1 and CDR2: SGDLS, YYNGEE. V was shortened by 6 bases and J by 8 bases, with 20 bases between the two germline ends. The CDR3 runs to 15 residues. As DNA, the CDR3 is TGTGCCAGCACCGGTGGCGGGGGAGTTGAAGAAAAACTGTTTTTT. Translating gives CASTGGGGVEEKLFF. Using reference TRBV9 and TRBJ1-4 for the parts outside the CDR3, the full variable domain is DSGVTQTPKHLITATGQRVTLRCSPRSGDLSVYWYQQSLDQGLQFLIQYYNGEERAKGNILERFSAQQFPDLHSELNLSSLELGDSALYFCASTGGGGVEEKLFFGSGTQLSVL.

This rearrangement joins TRBV9 to TRBJ2-5, with 10 bases aligning to TRBD2. The CDR3 length is 15 residues. Germline trimming cut 6 bases from V and 3 bases from J; bases unmatched to any gene: 8. Per the germline V gene, CDR1 is SGDLS and CDR2 is YYNGEE. The CDR3 here is CASTQREGGKETQYF. The CDR3 nucleotides are TGTGCCAGCACCCAGCGGGAGGGAGGAAAAGAGACCCAGTACTTC. Combining the CDR3 with reference TRBV9 and TRBJ2-5 gives the whole variable domain DSGVTQTPKHLITATGQRVTLRCSPRSGDLSVYWYQQSLDQGLQFLIQYYNGEERAKGNILERFSAQQFPDLHSELNLSSLELGDSALYFCASTQREGGKETQYFGPGTRLLVL.

The chain carries TRBV12-5 and TRBJ1-3; D remains ambiguous. The V end lost 3 bases, the J end lost 0 bases, and 12 bases lay between the germline ends. The CDR3 sequence is 16 residues long. In germline, CDR1 is LGHNT, CDR2 FRNRAP. Written as DNA, the CDR3 is TGTGCTAGTGGTTTCGGAGGACGGATCTCTGGAAACACCATATATTTT. Its translation is CASGFGGRISGNTIYF. Supplemented by reference TRBV12-5 and TRBJ1-3, the full variable domain reads DARVTQTPRHKVTEMGQEVTMRCQPILGHNTVFWYRQTMMQGLELLAYFRNRAPLDDSGMPKDRFSAEMPDATLATLKIQPSEPRDSAVYFCASGFGGRISGNTIYFGEGSWLTVV.

The chain links TRBV14 to TRBJ1-4, with D perhaps TRBD1 (6 bases). Trimming took off 2 bases at V and 7 bases at J, with 14 bases between the two ends. In germline, CDR1 is SGHDN, CDR2 FVKESK. The CDR3 loop spans 15 amino acids. The CDR3 spells CASSQQTGIAEKLFF. DNA of the CDR3: TGTGCCAGCAGCCAACAAACAGGGATAGCTGAAAAACTGTTTTTT.

The V call is TRBV25-1, the J call TRBJ2-2; D may be TRBD1 (5 bases). Between the trimmed V and J ends, which lost 2 bases and 1 base, there was a span of 5 bases. The CDR3 length is 14 residues. The V gene's germline CDR1 is MGHDK and CDR2 SYGVNS. The CDR3 loop reads CASSETGNTGELFF. CDR3 nucleotide sequence: TGTGCCAGCAGTGAAACAGGGAACACCGGGGAGCTGTTTTTT.

This chain connects TRBV11-2 to TRBJ2-2; D remains unclear. V was trimmed by 5 bases and J by 5 bases, leaving 9 bases between them. CDR3 size: 13 residues. Germline CDR1 reads SGHAT; CDR2 reads FQNNGV. The CDR3 sequence is CASSSLRTGELFF. CDR3 nucleotide sequence: TGTGCCAGCAGCAGCTTGAGAACCGGGGAGCTGTTTTTT. The full variable domain, its missing parts supplied by reference TRBV11-2 and TRBJ2-2, is EAGVAQSPRYKIIEKRQSVAFWCNPISGHATLYWYQQILGQGPKLLIQFQNNGVVDDSQLPKDRFSAERLKGVDSTLKIQPAKLEDSAVYLCASSSLRTGELFFGEGSRLTVL.